The sequence of this T cell receptor (beta chain) was determined in a study of shared clonotypes between healthy human individuals. The CDR3 is 16 residues long. Trimming cost V 7 bases and J 7 bases; bases outside gene matches: 12. Germline loops: CDR1 WSHSY, CDR2 SAAADI. Each sorted subset replicate got 200 ng genomic DNA, tens of thousands of genomes. Repertoires were generated with immunoSEQ multiplex PCR, while TCRdb's copy carries only in-frame clones and drops some. The sample has 2 million to 2.5 million clones; about 94% are singletons. The chain uses TRBV10-2 and TRBJ2-2, with TRBD2 matching over 10 bases. Material for sequencing was naive CD4+ T cells sorted from blood. Stated subset: CD45RA+ positively selected. The TCR was taken from a man between 18 and 29 years old in good health. The CDR3 DNA reads as TGCGCCAGCACCGAGGGGAGCGGGAGGGCCGTCGGGGAGCTGTTTTTT. Its translation is CASTEGSGRAVGELFF.